This TCR beta chain stems from a study of graft-versus-host responses after intestinal transplantation. On this clone itself: Its antigen is unidentified.

Some clones are missing from TCRdb's copy, which holds only in-frame ones; the method was immunoSEQ multiplex PCR. The sample consists of some 97,000 clones, roughly nine tenths of them appearing once. V gave up 0 bases and J gave up 2 bases, with 6 bases separating them. CDR1 is SGDLS, CDR2 YYNGEE, per germline. The CDR3 loop spans 14 amino acids. This rearrangement joins TRBV9 to TRBJ1-3, with D uncertain. Sequences were derived from unstimulated CD4+ T cells sorted from spleen or lymph node cells, sampled before transplant. The receptor's source is a human donor who was the organ donor for an intestinal transplant. In nucleotides, the CDR3 is TGTGCCAGCAGCGTAGCGCAGGCTGGAAACACCATATATTTT. It encodes CASSVAQAGNTIYF.